Each of the 3 T cell receptor beta chains below was sequenced from the same sample in a study of T cells after yellow fever vaccination. In TCRdb, the 5' RACE reads were re-called with MiXCR into one record per CDR3 protein. The data contain approximately 120,000 distinct CDR3 sequences, approximately 7% of them singletons. Sequenced material: CD4+ T cells sorted from PBMCs, taken roughly 10 days after the first yellow fever vaccination. These receptors originate from a man between 18 and 29 years old who received the YFV17D yellow fever vaccine.

In this sample, this clonotype turned up many times. In DNA form, the CDR3 reads TGCGCCAGCAGCCAAGTTTTACGTCGACAGGGCCATGGCTACACCTTC. Translation gives CASSQVLRRQGHGYTF. This sequence joins TRBV4-1 and TRBJ1-2, with TRBD1 identical over 7 bases. This CDR3 contains 16 residues. The germline V gene encodes CDR1 MGHRA and CDR2 YSYEKL. With 1 base clipped from V and 6 bases from J, the junction kept 11 bases outside the gene matches.

This sequence joins TRBV3-1 and TRBJ2-5; 9 positions agree with TRBD2. The CDR3 contains 18 residues. Germline CDR1 LGHDT, CDR2 YNNKEL (reference sequence). J was trimmed by 2 bases and V by 1 base; bases with no gene match: 11. The CDR3 bases are TGTGCCAGCAGCCAAGTCACCAGCGGGGGGATCGGTCAAGAGACCCAGTACTTC. Translated: CASSQVTSGGIGQETQYF.

This clonotype has at least ten counts. This chain connects TRBV4-1 to TRBJ2-3; D is unresolved. The CDR3 is 14 residues long. The V and J ends lost 1 base and 1 base respectively, with 6 bases between them. Germline V gene lookup returns CDR1 MGHRA and CDR2 YSYEKL. CDR3 sequence (DNA): TGCGCCAGCAGCCAAGTCTGGGGCACAGATACGCAGTATTTT. The encoded protein is CASSQVWGTDTQYF.